This T cell receptor beta chain is drawn from a study of T-cell reconstitution after alpha-beta-depleted transplantation in children. The V gene's germline CDR1 is ENHRY and CDR2 SYGVKD. The CDR3 is 16 amino acids. V lost 4 bases and J 4 bases, leaving 20 bases between the germline ends. Using unique molecular identifiers, the investigators prepared the TCRbeta library. TCRdb reprocessed the PCR reads with MiXCR, giving one entry per CDR3 protein. This table holds roughly 120,000 distinct CDR3 sequences, 9% to 12% found once. This clonotype turned up a few times. The target antigen is unknown. Overall study findings and caveats: Several hundred rapidly expanded clones from non-depleted graft cells reportedly supplied alpha-beta T cells about two months post-transplant.

This TCR derives from a boy aged 2-15 years with acute lymphoblastic leukemia, due to receive a stem cell transplant. The chain employs TRBV10-3 and TRBJ2-7; D is possibly TRBD2 (6 bases). The material was PBMCs, obtained before TCRalphabeta/CD19-depleted stem cell transplant. CDR3 amino acids: CAISGGGQGPSYEQYF. The CDR3, as DNA: TGTGCCATCAGTGGGGGAGGCCAGGGACCTTCTTACGAGCAGTACTTC.